A selection of T cell receptor beta chains follows, all from one sample in a study of shared clonotypes between healthy human individuals. Using immunoSEQ multiplex PCR, the repertoire was profiled, and TCRdb retains in-frame clones only, with some absent. This sample yields approximately 1.5 million clones, of which 95% to 99% are seen a single time; less than 0.55% belongs to the top ten. The material sequenced was naive CD4+ T cells sorted from blood. These receptor sequences come from a young man in good health. CDR3s include the opening cysteine and the closing phenylalanine or tryptophan. Fields, in order: clone size, V gene, D gene, J gene, CDR3 DNA, CDR3 protein. A D gene is named only where the DNA matches it firmly. The size of a clone is reported for some rows only, either as once, few or many, or as a class for expanded clones.

NA,TRBV5-1,NA,TRBJ1-2,TGCGCCAGCAGCGCCTGGACGGCTTCTAACTATGGCTACACCTTC,CASSAWTASNYGYTF
NA,TRBV6-5,TRBD2,TRBJ2-7,TGTGCCAGCAGGCGGGAGGAGACCTGGGATTACGAGCAGTACTTC,CASRREETWDYEQYF
NA,TRBV5-1,TRBD2,TRBJ2-1,TGCGCCAGCAGCTTGGCACTAGCGGGCCCGTCCAATGAGCAGTTCTTC,CASSLALAGPSNEQFF
NA,TRBV18,TRBD1,TRBJ1-1,TGTGCCAGCTCACCAACAGGGGGCTCCGCTGAAGCTTTCTTT,CASSPTGGSAEAFF
NA,TRBV27,NA,TRBJ2-7,TGTGCCAGCAGTTTTCGAGGTGGCGAGCAGTACTTC,CASSFRGGEQYF
NA,TRBV6-5,NA,TRBJ1-3,TGTGCCAGCAGTAATCTTTCTGGAAACACCATATATTTT,CASSNLSGNTIYF
NA,TRBV7-8,NA,TRBJ2-7,TGTGCCAGCAGCTTAGCGCTTTCCCAGCGTCCTGGCGGCCCCATTTACGAGCAGTACTTC,CASSLALSQRPGGPIYEQYF
NA,TRBV5-8,NA,TRBJ2-7,TGTGCCAGCAGCTTTCGGGGGACCTCCTACGAGCAGTACTTC,CASSFRGTSYEQYF
NA,TRBV28,NA,TRBJ1-5,TGTGCCTCCAATCGGGGTCCCCAGCATTTT,CASNRGPQHF
NA,TRBV6-6,TRBD1,TRBJ2-2,TGTGCCAGCACCAAATCCGGGACAGGGGGCATCGGGGAGCTGTTTTTT,CASTKSGTGGIGELFF
NA,TRBV5-4,NA,TRBJ1-5,TGTGCCAGCAGCTTGGACACTCATCAGCCCCAGCATTTT,CASSLDTHQPQHF
NA,TRBV18,NA,TRBJ2-3,TGTGCCAGCTCACCACCGGAGGGCGGTACGCAGTATTTT,CASSPPEGGTQYF
once,TRBV7-2,NA,TRBJ2-5,TGTGCCAGCAGTATGCAGGGAGGCGTAGAGACCCAGTACTTC,CASSMQGGVETQYF
NA,TRBV28,TRBD1,TRBJ2-7,TGTGCCAGCAGTTTTGCGGCAGGGGGCGGCTACGAGCAGTACTTC,CASSFAAGGGYEQYF
NA,TRBV28,TRBD2,TRBJ2-7,TGTGCCAGCAGTTTCCCGGCGGGGGTGTCCTACGAGCAGTACTTC,CASSFPAGVSYEQYF
once,TRBV20-1,NA,TRBJ1-6,TGCAGTGCTAGAGAAGATTCACCCCTCCACTTT,CSAREDSPLHF
NA,TRBV5-1,NA,TRBJ2-7,TGCGCCAGCAGCGCTAACCCTCAGGACCACGAGCAGTACTTC,CASSANPQDHEQYF
NA,TRBV19,NA,TRBJ2-1,TGTGCCAGTAGTTCCCTGGCCAATGAGCAGTTCTTC,CASSSLANEQFF